A selection of T cell receptor beta chains follows, all from one sample in a study of cytomegalovirus exposure and HLA in healthy donors. Repertoires were generated with immunoSEQ multiplex PCR, while TCRdb's copy carries only in-frame clones and drops some. Among about 120,000 clones listed, just under 75% were seen once. The material sequenced was PBMCs. All receptors derive from a human donor in good health. CDR3s include the opening cysteine and the closing phenylalanine or tryptophan. A D gene is named only where the DNA matches it firmly. Clone size, where shown, is once, few, many, or a class for clones that have expanded.

.	TRBJ1-3	15	.	TRBV7-6	TGTGCCAGCAGCCCGTTAAACGCGGCTGGAAACACCATATATTTT	CASSPLNAAGNTIYF
.	TRBJ2-2	17	TRBD2	TRBV27	TGTGCCAGCAGTCCCAACCTAGCGGTCGCGAACACCGGGGAGCTGTTTTTT	CASSPNLAVANTGELFF
once	TRBJ2-5	17	TRBD2	TRBV5-6	TGTGCCAGCAGCTTTCTAGCGGGAGAAGGGGCGCAAGAGACCCAGTACTTC	CASSFLAGEGAQETQYF
few	TRBJ1-4	14	.	TRBV19	TGTGCCAGTACCAAACAGGCCCTTAATGAAAAACTGTTTTTT	CASTKQALNEKLFF
once	TRBJ2-5	15	.	TRBV9	TGTGCCAGCAGCCCGTCCGGCAGGGGTGTTGAGACCCAGTACTTC	CASSPSGRGVETQYF
.	TRBJ2-7	13	TRBD1	TRBV27	TGTGCCAGCAGTTCCCGGGGACAGACTGTGCAGTACTTC	CASSSRGQTVQYF
.	TRBJ2-2	15	TRBD2	TRBV7-2	TGTGCCAGCAGCTCCGCGGGAGCCAGGCACGGGGAGCTGTTTTTT	CASSSAGARHGELFF
once	TRBJ2-7	17	.	TRBV15	TGTGCCACCAGCAGAGACTTTTCAAGGAGGAGCTCCTACGAGCAGTACTTC	CATSRDFSRRSSYEQYF
.	TRBJ1-4	16	.	TRBV4-1	TGCGCCAGCAGCCATTCGCTATCCTCGGCTAATGAAAAACTGTTTTTT	CASSHSLSSANEKLFF
.	TRBJ2-1	16	TRBD2	TRBV7-2	TGTGCCAGCAGCCTCGGACTAGCGGGTTCCTACAATGAGCAGTTCTTC	CASSLGLAGSYNEQFF
.	TRBJ2-6	13	.	TRBV7-9	TGTGCCAGCAGCTTGGGCGGGGCCAACGTCCTGACTTTC	CASSLGGANVLTF
.	TRBJ2-1	15	.	TRBV5-4	TGTGCCAGCAGCTTGGATAGCGCCAAGATTAATGAGCAGTTCTTC	CASSLDSAKINEQFF
few	TRBJ2-3	16	TRBD1	TRBV7-9	TGTGCCAGCAGCTTAACCACAGGGGCAAAAACAGATACGCAGTATTTT	CASSLTTGAKTDTQYF
few	TRBJ2-6	15	.	TRBV2	TGTGCCAGCTCCGTCGGGGGCTCTGGGGCCAACGTCCTGACTTTC	CASSVGGSGANVLTF
.	TRBJ1-4	15	TRBD1	TRBV30	TGTGCCTGGAACAGGGGCCAACATAATAATGAAAAACTGTTTTTT	CAWNRGQHNNEKLFF
few	TRBJ2-7	12	.	TRBV29-1	TGCAGCGTTGTTGGGCAGGGCTACGAGCAGTACTTC	CSVVGQGYEQYF
.	TRBJ2-1	15	.	TRBV6-1	TGTGCCAGCAGTGTACTGGTAAATCGGTACAATGAGCAGTTCTTC	CASSVLVNRYNEQFF
once	TRBJ2-7	13	.	TRBV27	TGTGCCAGCAGTTTTCGTCGGGACTACGAGCAGTACTTC	CASSFRRDYEQYF
.	TRBJ2-7	15	.	TRBV6-6	TGTGCCAGCAGTTACTCCCAGGGCGTAACCTACGAGCAGTACTTC	CASSYSQGVTYEQYF
.	TRBJ2-2	17	.	TRBV5-1	TGCGTCAGCAGCTTGGTTTCGGGTAGTCAGGGGACCGGGGAGCTGTTTTTT	CVSSLVSGSQGTGELFF
.	TRBJ1-1	15	.	TRBV28	TGTGCCAGCAGTTTTTCGGGGGGCCAGAACACTGAAGCTTTCTTT	CASSFSGGQNTEAFF
.	TRBJ1-2	14	.	TRBV5-6	TGTGCCAGCAGCTTGAGGGGGGGGAGCGGTGGCTACACCTTC	CASSLRGGSGGYTF
.	TRBJ1-4	13	TRBD1	TRBV27	TGTGCCAGCGGGAGGACAGGGGGTGAAAAACTGTTTTTT	CASGRTGGEKLFF
few	TRBJ1-5	16	.	TRBV2	TGTGCCAGCAGTGATCCTTGGCGACAGGACAATCAGCCCCAGCATTTT	CASSDPWRQDNQPQHF
.	TRBJ2-2	14	TRBD1	TRBV6-5	TGTGCTACCTCGGCGGACAGGGAGACGTGGGAGCTGTTTTTT	CATSADRETWELFF
.	TRBJ2-1	17	TRBD2	TRBV4-1	TGCGCCAGCAGCCCAAGACCGGGACTAGCGGGACAGAATGAGCAGTTCTTC	CASSPRPGLAGQNEQFF
.	TRBJ1-2	13	.	TRBV6-5	TGTGCCAGCAGCCGCGACAGTAACTATGGCTACACCTTC	CASSRDSNYGYTF
.	TRBJ2-1	14	TRBD2	TRBV9	TGTGCCAGCAGCGTAGCCCCAGCGGGGGGTAGGCAGTTCTTC	CASSVAPAGGRQFF
.	TRBJ1-3	16	.	TRBV6-5	TGTGCCAGCAGTTACGGGCCCGGCTACTCTGGAAACACCATATATTTT	CASSYGPGYSGNTIYF
.	TRBJ1-2	15	.	TRBV14	TGTGCCAGCAGCCAAGGGGTTTTGAGGCGCTATGGCTACACCTTC	CASSQGVLRRYGYTF
.	TRBJ1-2	14	TRBD1	TRBV7-9	TGTGCCAGCAGCTTAAACAGGGGGTTCTATGGCTACACCTTC	CASSLNRGFYGYTF
once	TRBJ1-4	14	.	TRBV5-1	TGCGCCAGCAGCGCGACATCATCTAATGAAAAACTGTTTTTT	CASSATSSNEKLFF
.	TRBJ1-1	11	.	TRBV9	TGTGCCAGCGGACTTAACACTGAAGCTTTCTTT	CASGLNTEAFF
.	TRBJ1-3	15	.	TRBV27	TGTGCCAGCAGTTTCAAAGCAGGTACTGGAAACACCATATATTTT	CASSFKAGTGNTIYF
.	TRBJ1-4	16	.	TRBV30	TGTGCCTGGAGTGTACGTTTGAGGAGTGGTAATGAAAAACTGTTTTTT	CAWSVRLRSGNEKLFF
few	TRBJ2-3	15	TRBD2	TRBV6-4	TGTGCCAGCAGCGGGACTAGCGGTGCCACAGATACGCAGTATTTT	CASSGTSGATDTQYF
.	TRBJ2-5	14	.	TRBV28	TGTGCCAGCAGCCCCCCGAGTCGATCAGAGACCCAGTACTTC	CASSPPSRSETQYF
.	TRBJ1-1	15	TRBD1	TRBV12-5	TGTGCTAGTGGTTGGGGGACAGGTAGAAACACTGAAGCTTTCTTT	CASGWGTGRNTEAFF
.	TRBJ2-3	14	.	TRBV5-1	TGCGCCAGCAGCCCCTATTCCAGCACAGATACGCAGTATTTT	CASSPYSSTDTQYF
once	TRBJ2-5	15	.	TRBV6-1	TGTGCCAGCAGTGTCGCGGGGTTTCTAGAGGAGACCCAGTACTTC	CASSVAGFLEETQYF
few	TRBJ2-5	16	.	TRBV30	TGTGCCTGGAGTGTAGGGTTTACAGGGCCCCAAGAGACCCAGTACTTC	CAWSVGFTGPQETQYF
.	TRBJ1-2	18	.	TRBV7-2	TGTGCCAGCAGCTTAGCAGGGACTCCTATCATCGGATCTTATGGCTACACCTTC	CASSLAGTPIIGSYGYTF
.	TRBJ1-3	20	TRBD1	TRBV5-4	TGTGCCAGCAGCTTTAGGTTGTTTGGTATGGACAGGTCGGCTGGAAACACCATATATTTT	CASSFRLFGMDRSAGNTIYF
few	TRBJ1-3	14	.	TRBV23-1	TGCGCCAGCAGTCCACAGGGAGCTGGAAACACCATATATTTT	CASSPQGAGNTIYF
.	TRBJ2-1	14	TRBD1	TRBV7-9	TGTGCCAGCAGCGGGGGACAGTCGTGGGATGAGCAGTTCTTC	CASSGGQSWDEQFF
few	TRBJ2-3	16	.	TRBV6-6	TGTGCCAGCAGTCCCCCTGCGGCGGAGGGCACAGATACGCAGTATTTT	CASSPPAAEGTDTQYF
.	TRBJ2-1	15	TRBD1	TRBV4-1	TGCGCCAGCAGCCTCTCGACAGGGTCCTACAATGAGCAGTTCTTC	CASSLSTGSYNEQFF
.	TRBJ2-3	15	.	TRBV7-6	TGTGCCAGCAGCTCTACGGGACTCATCACAGATACGCAGTATTTT	CASSSTGLITDTQYF
.	TRBJ2-7	16	TRBD2	TRBV15	TGTGCCACCAGCAGCGCTACTTCTAGCGGGAGGTACGAGCAGTACTTC	CATSSATSSGRYEQYF
.	TRBJ2-4	13	.	TRBV4-1	TGCGCCAGCAGCCAAGATTCGAAAAACATTCAGTACTTC	CASSQDSKNIQYF
once	TRBJ1-2	18	TRBD1	TRBV27	TGTGCCAGCAGTTATATAGGGACTAGGGGGCCTTCTACCTATGGCTACACCTTC	CASSYIGTRGPSTYGYTF
.	TRBJ2-3	16	TRBD2	TRBV18	TGTGCCAGCTCACCAGAGGCTAGCGGGGCCACAGATACGCAGTATTTT	CASSPEASGATDTQYF
.	TRBJ1-1	14	.	TRBV9	TGTGCCAGCAGCGTAGGCAGATTAAACACTGAAGCTTTCTTT	CASSVGRLNTEAFF